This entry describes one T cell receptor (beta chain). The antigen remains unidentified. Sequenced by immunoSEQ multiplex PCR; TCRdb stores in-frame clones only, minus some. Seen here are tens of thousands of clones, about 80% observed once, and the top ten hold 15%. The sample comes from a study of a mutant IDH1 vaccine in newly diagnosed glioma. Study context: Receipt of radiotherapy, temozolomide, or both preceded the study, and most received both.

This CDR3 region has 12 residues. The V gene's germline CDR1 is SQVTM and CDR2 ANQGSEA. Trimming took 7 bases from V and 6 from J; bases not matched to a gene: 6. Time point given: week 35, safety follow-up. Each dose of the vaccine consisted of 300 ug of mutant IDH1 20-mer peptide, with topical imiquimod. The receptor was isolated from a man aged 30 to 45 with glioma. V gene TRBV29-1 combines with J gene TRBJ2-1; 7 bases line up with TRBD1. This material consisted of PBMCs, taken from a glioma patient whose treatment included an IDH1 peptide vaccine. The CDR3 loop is CSARTGFNEQFF. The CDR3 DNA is TGCAGCGCCCGGACAGGATTCAATGAGCAGTTCTTC.